The clone carrying this T cell receptor (beta chain) was counted at least ten times. The antigen is undetermined. The source of the sample is a study of T cells after yellow fever vaccination. Study-wide findings and caveats: Clonotypes appearing in both CD4 and CD8 compartments existed, and their share was small.

TCRdb re-derived calls from the 5' RACE reads in MiXCR, one entry per CDR3 protein. The repertoire holds some 130,000 distinct CDR3 sequences, with 6.6% as singletons. This CDR3 is built from 14 residues. In germline, CDR1 is DFQATT, CDR2 SNEGSKA (reference sequence). Trimming cost V 6 bases and J 2 bases; bases outside gene matches: 8. V is TRBV20-1 and J is TRBJ2-7; 9 bases map to TRBD2. The sequence was collected from a man aged 30 to 45 who received the YFV17D yellow fever vaccine. The sample consisted of CD4+ T cells sorted from PBMCs, taken 10 days after the yellow fever booster vaccination. CDR3 DNA sequence: TGCAGTGCGTCCTCTAGCGGGGCCACCTACGAGCAGTACTTC. Translation gives CSASSSGATYEQYF.